What follows are 20 T cell receptor beta chains derived from one specimen sequenced in a study of CD8 T cells in ankylosing spondylitis. Study outcomes and limitations: One TCR beta motif, made up of roughly 8 highly homologous variants, appeared characteristic of ankylosing spondylitis blood.

One entry per CDR3 protein, called by TCRdb with MiXCR from the 5' RACE reads. Seen here are about 440,000 distinct CDR3 sequences, 17% observed once, and the top ten hold just over 1%. These receptors have no identified antigens. The sample consisted of blood, either unsorted or a sorted T cell fraction (not recorded which). Receptors originate from a male donor with ankylosing spondylitis.

This clonotype was observed many times. J is TRBJ2-7 and V is TRBV7-2; D remains ambiguous. Trimming pared 4 bases from V and 7 bases from J, leaving 8 bases between. The V gene's germline CDR1 is SGHTA and CDR2 FQGNSA. The CDR3 has 11 amino acids. In DNA, the CDR3 is TGTGCCAGCAGCTCCCAAATTGAGCAGTACTTC. As protein: CASSSQIEQYF.

The gene calls are TRBV12-3 or TRBV12-4 and TRBJ1-5; D perhaps matches TRBD1 (6 bases). V shed 5 bases and J shed 2 bases, with 13 bases lying between them. CDR3 length equals 15 residues. For the CDR3, the DNA is TGTGCCAGCAGTAACAGGGACCTGGGCAATCAGCCCCAGCATTTT. Protein: CASSNRDLGNQPQHF.

This sequence joins TRBV12-5 and TRBJ1-5; 8 positions match TRBD1. Trimming at V came to 6 bases and at J to 2 bases, leaving 3 bases not matched to a gene. The CDR3 has 14 residues. Germline V gives CDR1 LGHNT, CDR2 FRNRAP. The chain's CDR3 is CASGPGQGNQPQHF. The CDR3 region has the DNA TGTGCTAGTGGCCCGGGACAGGGCAATCAGCCCCAGCATTTT. Full variable domain (remainder filled in from reference TRBV12-5 and TRBJ1-5): DARVTQTPRHKVTEMGQEVTMRCQPILGHNTVFWYRQTMMQGLELLAYFRNRAPLDDSGMPKDRFSAEMPDATLATLKIQPSEPRDSAVYFCASGPGQGNQPQHFGDGTRLSIL.

The chain combines TRBV7-2 with TRBJ1-2, with 8 bases lining up with TRBD1. Germline V gives CDR1 SGHTA, CDR2 FQGNSA. This CDR3 contains 15 residues. With 5 bases clipped from V and 5 bases from J, the junction kept 10 bases outside the gene matches. CDR3 amino acids: CASSLGQGARYGYTF. CDR3 DNA sequence: TGTGCCAGCAGCCTCGGACAGGGAGCGAGATATGGCTACACCTTC.

The table lists this clonotype with a few counts. V usage is TRBV15 and J usage is TRBJ2-3; D may match TRBD1 or TRBD2 (7 bases each). The CDR3 loop spans 18 amino acids. Deletions cut 0 bases from V and 6 bases from J, with 22 bases between. Germline V gene sequence: CDR1 LNHNV, CDR2 YYDKDF (reference sequence). CDR3 coding DNA: TGTGCCACCAGCAGAGATAAGGGGGCGGGAGATAGGTTCGATACGCAGTATTTT. The encoded protein is CATSRDKGAGDRFDTQYF.

The CDR3 is CASSFSGGAGNTIYF. The CDR3 coding sequence is TGTGCCAGCAGCTTTTCAGGGGGCGCTGGAAACACCATATATTTT. The chain recombines TRBV5-5 with TRBJ1-3; 8 bases line up with TRBD1. The CDR3 runs 15 residues. V dropped 2 bases and J dropped 2; count of bases not matched to a gene: 3. Per germline, CDR1 SGHKS and CDR2 YYEKEE (reference sequence).

The chain is built from TRBV5-6 and TRBJ2-7; unclear D gene. The length of the CDR3 is 12 residues. From germline, CDR1 is SGHDT and CDR2 YYEEEE. Trimming shortened V by 5 bases and J by 2 bases, and 8 bases separated the two germline ends. The DNA of the CDR3 is TGTGCCAGCAGTACAGTGCCCTACGAGCAGTACTTC. Its protein product is CASSTVPYEQYF.

This clonotype was counted at least ten times. This chain links TRBV12-3 or TRBV12-4 with TRBJ2-7; 8 bases align to TRBD2. This CDR3 spans 15 amino acids. V lost 6 bases and J lost 4; bases outside the gene matches: 11. The CDR3 nucleotides read TGTGCCAGCAGGAGAGCGGGAGAGGGTATTTACGAGCAGTACTTC. This translates into CASRRAGEGIYEQYF.

This sequence joins TRBV27 and TRBJ2-1; 12 nucleotides agree with TRBD2. In germline, CDR1 is MNHEY, CDR2 SMNVEV (reference sequence). There are 17 residues in the CDR3. The trim removed 2 bases at V and 6 bases at J, leaving 8 bases unmatched. The chain's CDR3 is CASSLQRLAGEFNEQFF. As DNA, the CDR3 is TGTGCCAGCAGTTTACAACGACTAGCGGGGGAGTTCAATGAGCAGTTCTTC.

This clonotype came up a few times. The chain recombines TRBV6-5 with TRBJ2-1; tentatively, D is TRBD1 (6 bases). The germline V gene has CDR1 MNHEY and CDR2 SVGAGI. The germline V and J ends were trimmed by 0 bases and 6 bases, with 12 bases remaining between them. CDR3 length: 15 amino acids. CDR3: CASSYSPRGPNEQFF. Here the CDR3 DNA reads TGTGCCAGCAGTTACTCGCCCAGGGGCCCCAATGAGCAGTTCTTC.

This clonotype appeared many times. The chain is built from TRBV5-1 and TRBJ2-7; D call uncertain. The germline V gene has CDR1 SGHRS and CDR2 YFSETQ. This CDR3 contains 14 residues. V dropped 0 bases and J dropped 2 bases, with 9 bases sitting between them. The CDR3 protein is CASSLAAGTYEQYF. CDR3 bases: TGCGCCAGCAGCTTGGCCGCTGGGACCTACGAGCAGTACTTC.

This clonotype was seen a handful of times. The chain carries TRBV7-2 and TRBJ1-2, with D hard to call. The length of the CDR3 is 13 residues. Between the trimmed V and J ends, which lost 4 bases and 4 bases, there was a span of 10 bases. Germline V gene sequence: CDR1 SGHTA, CDR2 FQGNSA. The CDR3 reads CASSSQLSYGYTF. The CDR3 nucleotides read TGTGCCAGCAGCTCCCAGTTATCCTATGGCTACACCTTC.

This clonotype has a handful of counts. The chain employs TRBV10-2 and TRBJ2-1; D may be TRBD2 (5 bases). Germline CDR1 is WSHSY and CDR2 is SAAADI. V shed 4 bases and J shed 7 bases, with 11 bases lying between them. The CDR3 is made up of 13 amino acids. CDR3 sequence reads: CASSVLVGNEQFF. In DNA form, the CDR3 reads TGCGCCAGCAGTGTACTAGTGGGGAATGAGCAGTTCTTC.

This clonotype was detected only a few times. J is TRBJ2-1 and V is TRBV6-1; D remains ambiguous. Deletions cut 10 bases from V and 2 bases from J, with 12 bases between. CDR3 length: 13 amino acids. CDR1 is MNHNS and CDR2 is SASEGT in the germline V gene. The CDR3 DNA follows: TGTGCCACCTCCCCCAGAACCTACAATGAGCAGTTCTTC. Its protein is CATSPRTYNEQFF.

This rearrangement joins TRBV6-2 or TRBV6-3 to TRBJ2-1; weak D call: TRBD2 (6 bases). The V gene's germline CDR1 is MNHEY and CDR2 SVGEGT. Trimming left V 4 bases short and J 6 bases short, with 16 bases between. There are 15 residues in the CDR3. CDR3 DNA sequence: TGTGCCAGCAGTTCTCGTCGGTACGGGGGCAATGAGCAGTTCTTC. Translating it yields CASSSRRYGGNEQFF.

A few counts support this clonotype. V and J are TRBV20-1 and TRBJ2-3, with D possibly being TRBD1 (5 bases). The CDR3 is made up of 13 amino acids. CDR1 is DFQATT and CDR2 is SNEGSKA in the germline V gene (reference sequence). The CDR3 sequence is CSRTGPTGDTQYF. The CDR3 bases are TGCAGCCGCACCGGGCCTACAGGAGATACGCAGTATTTT.

This clonotype was counted many times. The chain joins TRBV20-1 to TRBJ2-1; 11 positions match TRBD2. This CDR3 contains 14 residues. The germline gives CDR1 DFQATT, CDR2 SNEGSKA (reference sequence). After removal of 2 bases from V and 6 bases from J, the junction contained 3 bases not matched to a gene. The CDR3 region has the DNA TGCAGTGCTAGACCCCTAGCGGGAGGCAATGAGCAGTTCTTC. Its protein product is CSARPLAGGNEQFF.

This clonotype was seen a handful of times. The rearrangement uses TRBV6-1 and TRBJ1-2; no firm D call. Trimming took 5 bases from V and 8 from J, leaving 21 bases between them. The CDR3 totals 15 residues. Germline CDR1 reads MNHNS; CDR2 reads SASEGT. CDR3: CASSTGGEPTMGYTF. The CDR3 nucleotides read TGTGCCAGCAGTACCGGCGGGGAACCCACTATGGGCTACACCTTC.

There are a few counts of this clonotype. The V call is TRBV20-1, the J call TRBJ2-7; 7 nucleotides agree with TRBD1. Germline values: CDR1 DFQATT, CDR2 SNEGSKA (reference sequence). CDR3 length equals 19 residues. Unmatched junction bases numbered 17, after V lost 0 bases and J lost 0 bases. The CDR3 DNA follows: TGCAGTGCTAGAGATGCAGAGGGGTTCGGGACAGAAAGCTCCTACGAGCAGTACTTC. Protein: CSARDAEGFGTESSYEQYF.

This clonotype was detected only a few times. The CDR3 is CASSPSDRGNTEAFF. DNA of the CDR3: TGTGCCAGCTCACCCTCGGACAGGGGCAACACTGAAGCTTTCTTT. The V gene is TRBV18, the J gene TRBJ1-1; 9 bases are a match to TRBD1. With 3 bases clipped from V and 2 bases from J, the junction kept 4 bases outside the gene matches. The CDR3 runs 15 residues. Germline V gene lookup returns CDR1 KGHSH and CDR2 LQKENI.